This T cell receptor beta chain was sequenced during a study of blood T cell repertoires in COVID-19 (dated by TCRdb to the early 2020s). Background for the entire study: Samples from collaborators originated in the United States, Italy and Spain and spanned both the acute and convalescent phases of COVID-19. The prospective study material was composed of cDNA or gDNA derived from T cells, B-cell-depleted T cells, or PBMCs. Deeply sampled blood TCRbeta repertoires from subjects exposed to, actively infected with, or recovered from COVID-19 were included in the dataset. The repertoires were made available in a free public database intended to serve as a resource for research on the immune response to SARS-CoV-2. The samples were drawn from the first 160 participants of the ongoing ImmuneRACE study and from under 1,500 subjects provided by 6 global collaborators. The sample metadata nearly always contained a de-identified subject ID, COVID-19 status, age in years and sex. HLA class I and class II types, where available, came from metadata supplied by the sample provider rather than from assay-based typing.

From a lookup of the germline V gene (reference sequence), CDR1 and CDR2 are MNHNY and SVGAGI. From the cysteine up to the phenylalanine, the CDR3 has a length of 14 residues. Here the CDR3 DNA is all that survives: 42 bases in frame from base 1. The germline V and J ends show losses of 6 bases and 5 bases respectively, and no gene match explains 7 bases of the junction. What the study reported, not specific to this receptor: How much clinical and demographic metadata was included differed by source and by participant, and the metadata was provided uncurated.

Whole blood was collected in K2EDTA tubes by collaborating institutions according to the institutions' own protocols. For TCRbeta analysis, collaborator samples were shipped as frozen whole blood, as isolated PBMCs, or as DNA extracted from either sample type. A word on this clone: Its target antigen remains unknown. No clone much larger than this one lies a single base away; base qualities are absent.

TCRbeta CDR3 regions were amplified from genomic DNA by means of the immunoSEQ Assay, a bias-controlled multiplex PCR. As for how the authors treated the data: The number of nucleated cells in each sample was estimated by amplification of reference gene primers within the assay. Sequence reads were collapsed and filtered to measure the absolute abundance of every unique TCRbeta CDR3 rearrangement. Productive Simpson clonality was computed per sample as the square root of Simpson's diversity index over productive rearrangements. TCRdb took over this immuneACCESS table, retaining in-frame rearrangements with V and J assigned. Such tables are incomplete; in checked studies, under half of the missing clones stem from an unresolved V gene, and the remainder is unexplained. From that table come the V and J calls and clone size; the DNA was used to work out D and trimming. Within this sample are roughly 32,000 clones, with 91% of them counted one time only. Together, the top ten hold nearly 10% of the sample.

The clonotype was recovered from a human donor with active COVID-19. The donor label of this sample is uncertain. Sequenced material: peripheral blood. This sequence uses TRBV6-6 and TRBJ1-1; 9 central nucleotides agree with TRBD1. The CDR3 reads CASRWGQGGTEAFF. The nucleotides read TGTGCCAGCAGGTGGGGACAGGGTGGGACTGAAGCTTTCTTT.